What follows are 26 T cell receptor beta chains derived from one specimen sequenced in a study of a mutant IDH1 vaccine in newly diagnosed glioma. Using immunoSEQ multiplex PCR, the repertoire was profiled, and TCRdb retains in-frame clones only, with some absent. Counted here are tens of thousands of clones, roughly 89% occurring once; the ten biggest clones make up about 2%. As to time point: week 47, end of study. The study gave 300 ug of mutant IDH1 20-mer peptide per vaccine dose, with topical imiquimod. Which antigens these TCRs recognize remains unknown. Sequencing was performed on PBMCs, taken from a glioma patient whose treatment included an IDH1 peptide vaccine. The source of these receptors is a man aged 40-50 years with glioma.

This chain links TRBV6-4 with TRBJ1-6; D is undetermined. V lost 2 bases to trimming and J lost 10 bases, with 9 bases between them. The germline CDR1 and CDR2 sequences are MRHNA and SNTAGT. CDR3 length: 13 residues. The CDR3 region has the DNA TGTGCCAGCAGTGACGGGTCTTCGTCACCCCTCCACTTT. It yields the protein CASSDGSSSPLHF.

This chain joins TRBV10-1 and TRBJ2-1, with D unclear. From germline, CDR1 is WNHNN and CDR2 SYGVQD (reference sequence). V lost 4 bases, J lost 3 bases, and 4 bases lay in between. The CDR3 has 12 amino acids. The CDR3 sequence: CASSARYNEQFF. CDR3 nucleotide sequence: TGCGCCAGCAGTGCTCGCTACAATGAGCAGTTCTTC.

This chain connects TRBV19 to TRBJ1-2, with D unclear. The CDR3 contains 15 residues. Germline CDR1 and CDR2: LNHDA and SQIVND (reference sequence). The ends were cut back, 4 bases at V and 4 bases at J, with 16 bases in the middle. CDR3 residues: CASSTSTPLGYGYTF. CDR3 bases: TGTGCCAGTAGTACCTCGACACCTCTGGGCTATGGCTACACCTTC.

The chain links TRBV5-5 to TRBJ2-5, with D possibly being TRBD1 (6 bases). Germline V CDR1 and CDR2: SGHKS, YYEKEE (reference sequence). The CDR3 has 17 amino acids. V dropped 2 bases and J dropped 2 bases, with 19 bases sitting between them. The CDR3 here is CASSLSLRARGQETQYF. In nucleotides, the CDR3 is TGTGCCAGCAGCTTAAGTCTCAGGGCCAGGGGACAAGAGACCCAGTACTTC.

The chain recombines TRBV11-2 with TRBJ1-1; TRBD1 is a possible D gene (5 bases). The V and J ends lost 6 bases and 5 bases respectively, with 16 bases between them. The germline gives CDR1 SGHAT, CDR2 FQNNGV. This CDR3 is 14 amino acids long. CDR3 nucleotides: TGTGCCAGCAGTCCTGCAGGGAGAGCGACTGAAGCTTTCTTT. Its protein product is CASSPAGRATEAFF.

V and J are TRBV18 and TRBJ1-4, with D tentatively TRBD1 (6 bases). The CDR3 has 15 amino acids. From germline, CDR1 is KGHSH and CDR2 LQKENI. Trimming removed 3 bases at V and 0 bases at J, with 8 bases between. The chain's CDR3 is CASSPHRATNEKLFF. The CDR3 DNA reads TGTGCCAGCTCACCCCACAGGGCAACTAATGAAAAACTGTTTTTT. Based on the CDR3 plus reference TRBV18 and TRBJ1-4, the full variable domain is NAGVMQNPRHLVRRRGQEARLRCSPMKGHSHVYWYRQLPEEGLKFMVYLQKENIIDESGMPKERFSAEFPKEGPSILRIQQVVRGDSAAYFCASSPHRATNEKLFFGSGTQLSVL.

In this sample, this clone turned up a few times. The chain couples TRBV4-1 to TRBJ1-1; D is perhaps TRBD1 (6 bases). The length of the CDR3 is 13 residues. CDR1 MGHRA and CDR2 YSYEKL come from the germline V gene. The V end lost 4 bases, the J end lost 5 bases, and 11 bases lay between the germline ends. DNA of the CDR3: TGCGCCAGCAGCCTCGAGGGGGGAACTGAAGCTTTCTTT. This sequence encodes CASSLEGGTEAFF.

This chain uses TRBV30 with TRBJ1-6; 7 bases are a match to TRBD1. From germline, CDR1 is GTSNPN and CDR2 SVGIG (reference sequence). This CDR3 spans 12 amino acids. With 5 bases clipped from V and 10 bases from J, the junction kept 5 bases outside the gene matches. In nucleotides, the CDR3 is TGTGCCTGGGACAGGGAAGGATCACCCCTCCACTTT. Its protein product is CAWDREGSPLHF. The full variable domain, completed using reference TRBV30 and TRBJ1-6, is SQTIHQWPATLVQPVGSPLSLECTVEGTSNPNLYWYRQAAGRGLQLLFYSVGIGQISSEVPQNLSASRPQDRQFILSSKKLLLSDSGFYLCAWDREGSPLHFGNGTRLTVT.

The chain employs TRBV7-9 and TRBJ2-7; D gene unclear. The CDR3 is 12 residues long. V was clipped by 1 base and J by 5 bases, with 6 bases between them. The germline V gene encodes CDR1 SEHNR and CDR2 FQNEAQ (reference sequence). CDR3 loop: CASSLESDEQYV. CDR3 in DNA: TGTGCCAGCAGCTTAGAGTCTGACGAGCAGTACGTC.

The rearrangement joins TRBV18 to TRBJ2-1; 8 bases align to TRBD1. Germline assignment: CDR1 KGHSH and CDR2 LQKENI. The CDR3 covers 17 residues. V was pared by 4 bases and J by 5 bases, with 13 bases of the junction left unmatched. The CDR3 protein is CASSLNYPGQAHNEQFF. The CDR3 bases are TGTGCCAGCTCACTCAATTACCCGGGACAGGCCCACAATGAGCAGTTCTTC.

The V call is TRBV7-2, the J call TRBJ2-7; D may be TRBD2 (6 bases). Trimming took off 3 bases at V and 0 bases at J, with 21 bases between the two ends. In germline, CDR1 is SGHTA, CDR2 FQGNSA. There are 18 residues in the CDR3. This chain's CDR3 is CASSLATTRDSGSYEQYF. The CDR3 DNA sequence: TGTGCCAGCAGCTTGGCTACGACCCGGGACTCGGGCTCCTACGAGCAGTACTTC.

This sequence joins TRBV19 and TRBJ2-2; D is unresolved. The CDR3 totals 14 residues. V was clipped by 5 bases and J by 6 bases, with 13 bases between them. Germline assignment: CDR1 LNHDA and CDR2 SQIVND (reference sequence). This CDR3 reads CASSPDLASGELFF. CDR3 DNA sequence: TGTGCCAGTAGTCCCGACCTCGCTTCCGGGGAGCTGTTTTTT. The variable domain in full, completed from reference TRBV19 and TRBJ2-2, reads DGGITQSPKYLFRKEGQNVTLSCEQNLNHDAMYWYRQDPGQGLRLIYYSQIVNDFQKGDIAEGYSVSREKKESFPLTVTSAQKNPTAFYLCASSPDLASGELFFGEGSRLTVL.

This chain uses TRBV10-1 with TRBJ1-1; the D gene is possibly TRBD1 (5 bases). Between the trimmed V and J ends, which lost 8 bases and 0 bases, there was a span of 13 bases. Germline V lookup: CDR1 WNHNN, CDR2 SYGVQD (reference sequence). This CDR3 region has 14 residues. CDR3 coding DNA: TGCGCCAGCCAGGGTGCGGGGGTGAACACTGAAGCTTTCTTT. Translated, it gives CASQGAGVNTEAFF.

J is TRBJ2-6 and V is TRBV7-7; D uncertain. The germline CDR1 and CDR2 sequences are SSHAT and FNYEAQ (reference sequence). Between the trimmed V and J ends, which lost 5 bases and 5 bases, there was a span of 16 bases. The CDR3 extends over 16 amino acids. CDR3 bases: TGTGCCAGCAGCCGTTGTATACAAAGTCGGGCCAACGTCCTGACTTTC. This gives the protein CASSRCIQSRANVLTF.

This chain connects TRBV4-2 to TRBJ2-5; tentatively, D is TRBD1 or TRBD2 (5 bases each). Germline V gene lookup returns CDR1 LGHNA and CDR2 YNFKEQ. The CDR3 loop spans 17 amino acids. The ends were cut back, 0 bases at V and 4 bases at J, with 18 bases in the middle. DNA of the CDR3: TGTGCCAGCAGCCAAGATGGTGGAGGCAGGGCGGGAGAGACCCAGTACTTC. This gives the protein CASSQDGGGRAGETQYF.

J is TRBJ1-1 and V is TRBV5-1; no firm D call. The CDR3 consists of 14 residues. In germline, CDR1 is SGHRS, CDR2 YFSETQ. V was clipped by 5 bases and J by 3 bases, with 14 bases between them. DNA for the CDR3: TGCGCCAGCAGATCGGGGTTGACCCACACTGAAGCTTTCTTT. This sequence encodes CASRSGLTHTEAFF.

The V and J genes are TRBV25-1 and TRBJ1-1; D gene unclear. This CDR3 region has 14 residues. Between the trimmed V and J ends, which lost 3 bases and 0 bases, there was a span of 8 bases. Germline loops: CDR1 MGHDK, CDR2 SYGVNS. The CDR3 DNA reads TGTGCCAGCAGTGACGGTTCCCTGAACACTGAAGCTTTCTTT. Translation gives CASSDGSLNTEAFF.

The rearrangement joins TRBV7-9 to TRBJ2-1; TRBD1 matches at 9 bases. The ends lost 5 bases at V and 9 bases at J; junction bases unmatched: 8. The germline V gene encodes CDR1 SEHNR and CDR2 FQNEAQ (reference sequence). This CDR3 comprises 14 residues. The CDR3, as DNA: TGTGCCAGCAGCGTGAGGGACAGGGAAAGTGAGCAGTTCTTC. Its translation: CASSVRDRESEQFF.

The chain combines TRBV5-1 with TRBJ1-2; TRBD1 agrees at 8 bases. The CDR3 loop spans 14 amino acids. The trim removed 1 base at V and 5 bases at J, leaving 4 bases unmatched. Germline V gives CDR1 SGHRS, CDR2 YFSETQ. DNA for the CDR3: TGCGCCAGCAGCTTGTCGGGACAGGAGTATGGCTACACCTTC. Translation: CASSLSGQEYGYTF.

Remarks on this clone: This sample includes further DNA sequences coding for the same CDR3. The chain carries TRBV5-1 and TRBJ1-1, with D uncertain. Deletions cut 0 bases from V and 2 bases from J, with 5 bases between. Germline assignment: CDR1 SGHRS and CDR2 YFSETQ. The CDR3 loop spans 13 amino acids. Here the CDR3 DNA reads TGCGCCAGCAGCTTGGACACTAACACTGAAGCTTTCTTT. Its protein product is CASSLDTNTEAFF.

The J gene is TRBJ1-5, the V gene TRBV28; tentatively, D is TRBD1 (5 bases). Germline lookup yields CDR1 MDHEN and CDR2 SYDVKM. The CDR3 is made up of 16 amino acids. V lost 6 bases, J lost 0 bases, and 15 bases lay in between. The CDR3 DNA reads TGTGCCAGCAGCGCGTTAACGGGGCTTAGCAATCAGCCCCAGCATTTT. It codes for CASSALTGLSNQPQHF.

The chain carries TRBV5-4 and TRBJ2-2; D remains ambiguous. CDR1 and CDR2 from the germline V gene are SGHNT and YYREEE (reference sequence). The CDR3 consists of 12 residues. Trimming removed 3 bases from V and 4 bases from J, with 4 bases in between. This CDR3 reads CASSWGTGELFF. The CDR3 coding sequence is TGTGCCAGCAGCTGGGGCACCGGGGAGCTGTTTTTT. Based on the CDR3 plus reference TRBV5-4 and TRBJ2-2, the full variable domain is ETGVTQSPTHLIKTRGQQVTLRCSSQSGHNTVSWYQQALGQGPQFIFQYYREEENGRGNFPPRFSGLQFPNYSSELNVNALELDDSALYLCASSWGTGELFFGEGSRLTVL.

V and J are TRBV28 and TRBJ1-1; no definite D call. V lost 4 bases and J lost 3, with 6 bases in between. Looked up from germline, CDR1 is MDHEN and CDR2 is SYDVKM. This CDR3 spans 12 amino acids. In DNA, the CDR3 is TGTGCCAGCAGTTCGACTGACACTGAAGCTTTCTTT. Amino acid sequence: CASSSTDTEAFF.

The J gene is TRBJ2-1, the V gene TRBV27; TRBD2 matches 11 bases. This CDR3 region has 16 residues. The trim removed 5 bases at V and 2 bases at J, leaving 5 bases unmatched. Germline values: CDR1 MNHEY, CDR2 SMNVEV (reference sequence). The CDR3, as DNA: TGTGCCAGCAGTCCGATGACTAGCGGGACCTACAATGAGCAGTTCTTC. Translating it yields CASSPMTSGTYNEQFF.

The chain has TRBV7-9 and TRBJ2-7; D is unresolved. This CDR3 has 12 amino acids. V was pared by 4 bases and J by 6 bases, with 10 bases between. In germline, CDR1 is SEHNR, CDR2 FQNEAQ (reference sequence). The CDR3 region has the DNA TGTGCCAGCAGCTCCGTTCCCGGCGAGCAGTACTTC. It yields the protein CASSSVPGEQYF.

The V call is TRBV5-1, the J call TRBJ2-2, with D perhaps matching TRBD2 (7 bases). The CDR3 is 16 amino acids. The germline V gene has CDR1 SGHRS and CDR2 YFSETQ. V was trimmed by 7 bases and J by 0 bases, leaving 16 bases between them. The CDR3 coding sequence is TGCGCCAGCTTCACGGGGGGCGGGACGAACACCGGGGAGCTGTTTTTT. Protein sequence: CASFTGGGTNTGELFF.